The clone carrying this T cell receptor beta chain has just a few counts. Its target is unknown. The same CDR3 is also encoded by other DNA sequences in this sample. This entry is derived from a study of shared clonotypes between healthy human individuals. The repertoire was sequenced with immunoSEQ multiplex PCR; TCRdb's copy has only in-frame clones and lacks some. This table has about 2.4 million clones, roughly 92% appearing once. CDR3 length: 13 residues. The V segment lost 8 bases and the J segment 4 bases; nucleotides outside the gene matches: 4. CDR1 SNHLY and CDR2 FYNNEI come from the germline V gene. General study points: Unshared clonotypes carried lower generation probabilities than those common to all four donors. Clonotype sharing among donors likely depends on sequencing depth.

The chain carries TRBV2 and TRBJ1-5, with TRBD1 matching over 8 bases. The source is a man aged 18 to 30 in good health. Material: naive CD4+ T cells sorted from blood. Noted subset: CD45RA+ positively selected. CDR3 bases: TGTGCCAGCTCAGGACAGGGTAATCAGCCCCAGCATTTT. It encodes CASSGQGNQPQHF.